One and the same sample provided the 12 T cell receptor beta chains below, sequenced in a study of radiotherapy plus CTLA-4 blockade in lung cancer. Libraries were prepared by immunoSEQ multiplex PCR; TCRdb keeps only in-frame clonotypes and omits some of them. This sample yields 35,000 to 40,000 clones, of which more than 70% are seen a single time; approximately 6% belongs to the top ten. The sequencing used peripheral blood, collected from a patient treated with radiotherapy plus ipilimumab. Receptor source: a human donor with non-small cell lung cancer who had stable disease on radiotherapy plus ipilimumab.

The chain couples TRBV27 to TRBJ2-2; TRBD1 matches at 7 bases. The ends lost 6 bases at V and 5 bases at J; junction bases unmatched: 15. Germline CDR1 MNHEY, CDR2 SMNVEV (reference sequence). The CDR3 sequence is 17 residues long. CDR3 bases: TGTGCCAGCAGCCCCCTCGGTTCAGGGGGACGTACCGGGGAGCTGTTTTTT. Its translation is CASSPLGSGGRTGELFF.

The rearrangement uses TRBV28 and TRBJ2-5, with D perhaps matching TRBD1 (5 bases). The CDR3 is 13 amino acids. V lost 5 bases, J lost 3 bases, and 10 bases lay in between. The germline V gene encodes CDR1 MDHEN and CDR2 SYDVKM. CDR3 DNA: TGTGCCAGCAGTGGGGCAGGAAAAGAGACCCAGTACTTC. This gives the protein CASSGAGKETQYF.

This rearrangement joins TRBV10-2 to TRBJ2-4, with 9 bases fitting TRBD2. CDR3 length: 13 residues. In germline, CDR1 is WSHSY, CDR2 SAAADI. Trimming removed 11 bases from V and 9 bases from J; junction bases left unmatched: 11. CDR3 in DNA: TGCGCCTCCCGTAGCGGGAGAACGAGCATTCAGTACTTC. Encoded protein: CASRSGRTSIQYF.

The chain couples TRBV10-3 to TRBJ1-1, with D hard to call. Germline lookup yields CDR1 ENHRY and CDR2 SYGVKD. The V end was cut by 2 bases, the J end by 5 bases, with 9 bases between. There are 13 residues in the CDR3. CDR3 in amino acids: CAISEAPGTEAFF. The CDR3 DNA reads as TGTGCCATCAGTGAGGCCCCCGGTACTGAAGCTTTCTTT.

The chain carries TRBV9 and TRBJ2-5; D perhaps matches TRBD2 (6 bases). V lost 0 bases, J lost 4 bases, and 10 bases lay in between. The germline V gene has CDR1 SGDLS and CDR2 YYNGEE. This CDR3 is 14 amino acids long. The chain's CDR3 is CASSVGSGGETQYF. As DNA, the CDR3 is TGTGCCAGCAGCGTAGGGTCCGGGGGAGAGACCCAGTACTTC.

This chain connects TRBV4-3 to TRBJ2-6, with 7 bases identical to TRBD1. After removal of 1 base from V and 4 bases from J, the junction contained 4 bases not matched to a gene. The CDR3 totals 16 residues. Germline lookup yields CDR1 LGHNA and CDR2 YSLEER. This CDR3 reads CASSQVTGAGANVLTF. Written as DNA, the CDR3 is TGCGCCAGCAGCCAAGTAACAGGGGCCGGGGCCAACGTCCTGACTTTC.

The rearrangement links TRBV29-1 to TRBJ1-1, with 8 nucleotides matching TRBD1. The J segment lost 8 bases and the V segment lost 7 bases, leaving 6 bases of the junction unmatched. CDR1 and CDR2 from the germline V gene are SQVTM and ANQGSEA. The CDR3 totals 11 residues. The DNA of the CDR3 is TGCAGCGCTGACCGGGACAGGGAAGCTTTCTTT. It codes for CSADRDREAFF.

The J gene is TRBJ1-1, the V gene TRBV5-4, with 7 bases lining up with TRBD1. CDR1 and CDR2 from the germline V gene are SGHNT and YYREEE (reference sequence). The CDR3 extends over 14 amino acids. V shed 2 bases and J 0 bases; nucleotides not matched to a gene: 1. The CDR3 spells CASSLQGMNTEAFF. CDR3 nucleotides: TGTGCCAGCAGCTTACAGGGGATGAACACTGAAGCTTTCTTT.

The chain combines TRBV7-2 with TRBJ2-1, with 8 bases that match TRBD1. V gave up 5 bases and J gave up 0 bases; unmatched junction bases: 12. CDR1 and CDR2 (germline): SGHTA, FQGNSA. The CDR3 runs 18 residues. The CDR3 loop is CASSLNPSGTGSYNEQFF. As DNA, the CDR3 is TGTGCCAGCAGCCTAAACCCCTCCGGGACAGGCTCCTACAATGAGCAGTTCTTC.

V is TRBV7-2 and J is TRBJ2-7; D is undetermined. The germline V gene encodes CDR1 SGHTA and CDR2 FQGNSA. Trimming cost V 1 base and J 2 bases, with 9 bases left between them. The CDR3 has 14 residues. The CDR3 is CASSLDLPAYEQYF. The CDR3, as DNA: TGTGCCAGCAGCTTAGATCTCCCAGCCTACGAGCAGTACTTC.

The genes are TRBV18 and TRBJ2-7; D is possibly TRBD1 (6 bases). The CDR3 has 16 residues. Germline assignment: CDR1 KGHSH and CDR2 LQKENI. V gave up 1 base and J gave up 6 bases, with 19 bases separating them. The CDR3 nucleotides read TGTGCCAGCTCACCACAACTCCGAACAGGGTTGGTCGAGCAGTACTTC. It is translated as CASSPQLRTGLVEQYF.

V and J are TRBV5-4 and TRBJ2-2; 10 nucleotides align to TRBD1. The CDR3 totals 17 residues. V trimming: 4 bases; J trimming: 7 bases; junction bases outside the gene matches: 13. Germline CDR1 reads SGHNT; CDR2 reads YYREEE (reference sequence). The CDR3 bases are TGTGCCAGCAGCCCAGGACAGGGGGGCACGGGGGGCGGGGAGCTGTTTTTT. It codes for CASSPGQGGTGGGELFF.